This TCR beta chain was recovered during a study of blood T cell repertoires in COVID-19. Per the study methods: Scientists estimated how many nucleated cells there were by amplifying reference gene primers. The protocol was immunoSEQ multiplex PCR, while the TCRdb copy is restricted to in-frame clones and leaves out a portion. That table furnishes V, J and clone size, whereas the DNA furnished D and trimming. The sample records about 160,000 clones, about 86% being singletons. V lost 4 bases to trimming and J lost 0 bases, with 9 bases between them. Germline V gene sequence: CDR1 LGHDT, CDR2 YNNKEL (reference sequence). This CDR3 contains 14 residues. This clone has a handful of counts.

The receptor was isolated from a man aged 50 to 59 with active or convalescent COVID-19. The chain combines TRBV3-1 (or the pseudogene TRBV3-2) with TRBJ1-1; possibly TRBD1 for D (5 bases). Sequences were obtained from peripheral blood. The CDR3 reads CASSRGGVNTEAFF. In DNA form, the CDR3 reads TGTGCCAGCAGCCGCGGGGGGGTGAACACTGAAGCTTTCTTT.